These 9 T cell receptor beta chains originate from one sample sequenced in a study of cytomegalovirus exposure and HLA in healthy donors. PCR involved 60 Vbeta and 13 Jbeta primers. Some clones are missing from TCRdb's copy, which holds only in-frame ones; the method was immunoSEQ multiplex PCR. This table has around 170,000 clones, approximately 84% appearing once. Sequencing was carried out using PBMCs. The receptors stem from a girl aged 10 to 17 in good health and CMV-seropositive.

The rearrangement links TRBV6-5 to TRBJ2-7, with TRBD2 matching over 8 bases. This CDR3 is 15 amino acids long. The V segment lost 6 bases and the J segment 2 bases; nucleotides outside the gene matches: 9. The germline gives CDR1 MNHEY, CDR2 SVGAGI. DNA of the CDR3: TGTGCCAGCAGCCCAGGAGCGGGAGAAACCTACGAGCAGTACTTC. It is translated as CASSPGAGETYEQYF.

V usage is TRBV10-3 and J usage is TRBJ2-4, with 11 nucleotides matching TRBD2. With V trimmed by 7 bases and J by 4 bases, 9 bases remained unmatched. In germline, CDR1 is ENHRY, CDR2 SYGVKD. The length of the CDR3 is 16 residues. CDR3 coding DNA: TGTGCCATCAACACTAGCGGGGGTAGATTGAAAAACATTCAGTACTTC. Translated, it gives CAINTSGGRLKNIQYF.

This sequence joins TRBV28 and TRBJ2-5; the D gene is possibly TRBD2 (5 bases). The germline V and J ends were trimmed by 6 bases and 7 bases, with 15 bases remaining between them. In germline, CDR1 is MDHEN, CDR2 SYDVKM. The CDR3 loop spans 13 amino acids. The DNA for the CDR3 is TGTGCCAGCAGGGACCGGGGATGGGGGACCCAGTACTTC. Encoded protein: CASRDRGWGTQYF.

V usage is TRBV9 and J usage is TRBJ2-3, with D perhaps TRBD1 (5 bases). V dropped 4 bases and J dropped 2 bases, with 14 bases sitting between them. Germline loops: CDR1 SGDLS, CDR2 YYNGEE. The CDR3 length is 15 residues. CDR3 nucleotides: TGTGCCAGCAGCCCTAGACAGAACCCCACAGATACGCAGTATTTT. Its protein is CASSPRQNPTDTQYF.

The chain carries TRBV21-1 and TRBJ1-5; the table's D call, TRBD1, has no DNA check behind it. TRBV21-1 is noted as a pseudogene. This CDR3 has 15 residues. DNA for the CDR3: TGTGCCAGCAGCAGTGTAGGGGGCTTTTATCAGCCCCAGCATTTT. Amino acids: CASSSVGGFYQPQHF.

The V and J genes are TRBV10-1 and TRBJ2-7; 10 bases map to TRBD1. The CDR3 spans 14 residues. Trimming at V came to 5 bases and at J to 1 base, leaving 2 bases not matched to a gene. Germline V gene data show CDR1 as WNHNN and CDR2 as SYGVQD (reference sequence). The CDR3 is CASSPDRGSYEQYF. As DNA, the CDR3 is TGCGCCAGCAGTCCGGACAGGGGGTCCTACGAGCAGTACTTC.

This clone occurred once. The gene calls are TRBV6-6 and TRBJ1-5; 8 bases align to TRBD1. J lost 5 bases, V lost 0 bases, and 3 bases had no gene match. The germline gives CDR1 MNHNY, CDR2 SVGAGI (reference sequence). The CDR3 is made up of 15 amino acids. The CDR3 bases are TGTGCCAGCAGTTACTCGCCGGGACAGGATCAGCCCCAGCATTTT. Encoded protein: CASSYSPGQDQPQHF.

The chain links TRBV25-1 to TRBJ2-1, with 8 bases fitting TRBD1. The CDR3 covers 15 residues. Trimming removed 1 base from V and 3 bases from J; junction bases left unmatched: 2. Germline V gene data show CDR1 as MGHDK and CDR2 as SYGVNS. The CDR3 bases are TGTGCCAGCAGTGAATTAGGGACAGGCTACAATGAGCAGTTCTTC. It is translated as CASSELGTGYNEQFF.

The J gene is TRBJ2-7, the V gene TRBV7-8, with D uncertain. CDR3 length: 13 amino acids. V lost 1 base to trimming and J lost 3 bases, with 7 bases between them. Germline CDR1 is SGHVS and CDR2 is FQNEAQ. CDR3 residues: CASSLEFGYEQYF. The CDR3 DNA is TGTGCCAGCAGCTTAGAGTTCGGCTACGAGCAGTACTTC.